This is a list of T cell receptor beta chains from one sample in a study of T cell repertoires in cytomegalovirus infection. Each CDR3 protein gets one entry after TCRdb re-called the reads with MiXCR. The table has some 600,000 distinct CDR3 sequences, roughly 24% seen once. Sample: CD8+ T cells from PBMCs. The receptors originated from a human donor in good health (CMV status not recorded). Some clones in this sample may be carry-over from other donors' samples. CDR3s include the opening cysteine and the closing phenylalanine or tryptophan. The D gene is left open where the match is weak. Not all rows give a size; the values are once, few, many and, for expanded clones, a class.

D gene	clone size	V gene	J gene	CDR3 length	CDR3 protein	CDR3 DNA
TRBD1	many	TRBV7-2	TRBJ1-1	14	CASSSNRGVTEAFF	TGTGCCAGCAGCTCGAACAGGGGGGTCACTGAAGCTTTCTTT
NA	many	TRBV7-8	TRBJ1-1	14	CASTLGGRGTEAFF	TGTGCCAGCACCCTGGGGGGCCGGGGGACTGAAGCTTTCTTT
TRBD1	NA	TRBV5-5	TRBJ1-5	19	CASSLAGRTGSYWNQPQHF	TGTGCCAGCAGCTTGGCGGGCAGGACAGGTTCCTATTGGAATCAGCCCCAGCATTTT
NA	few	TRBV7-9	TRBJ1-1	15	CASSPTRGPFAEAFF	TGTGCCAGCAGCCCTACGAGAGGGCCGTTCGCTGAAGCTTTCTTT
TRBD2	few	TRBV2	TRBJ2-1	15	CASSTLGGDYNEQFF	TGTGCCAGCAGTACCTTGGGGGGGGACTACAATGAGCAGTTCTTC
NA	NA	TRBV6-2/TRBV6-3	TRBJ1-1	17	CASTSLEEWMNTKNAFF	TGTGCCAGCACCTCCCTTGAGGAATGGATGAATACGAAGAATGCTTTCTTT
TRBD1	many	TRBV7-9	TRBJ2-5	13	CASRVRQGETQYF	TGTGCCAGCAGAGTCCGACAGGGAGAGACCCAGTACTTC
NA	NA	TRBV2	TRBJ2-2	16	CASYLIDGSNTGELFF	TGTGCCAGCTACCTAATCGACGGTTCGAACACCGGGGAGCTGTTTTTT
NA	many	TRBV4-1	TRBJ2-3	16	CASSQVLLGGTDTQYF	TGCGCCAGCAGCCAAGTCCTCTTGGGCGGCACAGATACGCAGTATTTT
TRBD2	NA	TRBV6-2/TRBV6-3	TRBJ2-1	17	CASSQRTSGVLNNEQFF	TGTGCCAGCAGTCAACGGACTAGCGGGGTGCTCAACAATGAGCAGTTCTTC
NA	many	TRBV7-6	TRBJ1-5	13	CASSAGYNQPQHF	TGTGCCAGCAGCGCCGGCTACAATCAGCCCCAGCATTTT
NA	NA	TRBV20-1	TRBJ2-2	16	CSARDDRDKATGELFF	TGCAGTGCTAGAGATGACCGGGACAAGGCCACCGGGGAGCTGTTTTTT
NA	NA	TRBV2	TRBJ2-7	15	CASSQEFSSSYEQYF	TGTGCCAGCAGTCAGGAGTTCTCTAGCTCCTACGAGCAGTACTTC
NA	NA	TRBV7-6	TRBJ1-2	16	CASSSITGRVDYSYTF	TGTGCCAGCAGCTCTATCACAGGGAGGGTGGACTATAGCTACACCTTC
TRBD1	NA	TRBV2	TRBJ1-4	17	CASSRRGQGVPTEKLFF	TGTGCCAGCAGCAGGAGGGGACAGGGAGTCCCAACTGAAAAACTGTTTTTT
NA	NA	TRBV20-1	TRBJ2-7	14	CSAYPDDGSYEQYF	TGCAGTGCTTACCCCGATGACGGATCCTACGAGCAGTACTTC
TRBD2	few	TRBV5-1	TRBJ2-1	18	CASSYLAGGPSSYNEQFF	TGCGCCAGCAGCTATCTAGCGGGGGGCCCTAGCTCCTACAATGAGCAGTTCTTC
NA	few	TRBV28	TRBJ2-3	13	CVSSLQGVDTQYF	TGTGTCAGCAGTCTGCAGGGAGTAGATACGCAGTATTTT
TRBD1	many	TRBV7-6	TRBJ2-3	14	CASSLTGETDTQYF	TGTGCCAGCAGCTTAACAGGGGAAACAGATACGCAGTATTTT
NA	NA	TRBV7-9	TRBJ1-2	16	CASSLPLPGVNYGYTF	TGTGCCAGCAGCTTACCCCTCCCGGGGGTTAACTATGGCTACACCTTC
NA	NA	TRBV20-1	TRBJ2-1	11	CSLRQNNEQFF	TGCAGCCTACGACAGAACAATGAGCAGTTCTTC